This passage covers 14 T cell receptor beta chains from one sample sequenced in a study of T-cell reconstitution after alpha-beta-depleted transplantation in children. Preparation of the TCRbeta library was carried out with unique molecular identifiers. One entry per CDR3 protein results from TCRdb running MiXCR on the PCR reads. The top ten clones hold about 0.79% of a sample with 700,000 or so distinct CDR3 sequences, less than 15% of them seen once. The sequencing used PBMCs, collected before TCRalphabeta/CD19-depleted stem cell transplant. The receptors stem from a girl aged 2 to 10 with congenital amegakaryocytic thrombocytopenia, due to receive a stem cell transplant.

This clonotype was counted many times. The chain links TRBV12-3 or TRBV12-4 to TRBJ1-1, with D uncertain. V dropped 4 bases and J dropped 7 bases, with 13 bases sitting between them. The CDR3 extends over 13 amino acids. The CDR3 DNA reads as TGTGCCAGCAGTTCTCTCTCAGGACGTGAAGCTTTCTTT. Protein sequence: CASSSLSGREAFF.

This clonotype was detected many times. This sequence joins TRBV3-1 and TRBJ1-1; no clear D. The CDR3 totals 13 residues. Trimming removed 4 bases at V and 5 bases at J, with 11 bases between. CDR1 is LGHDT, CDR2 YNNKEL, per germline (reference sequence). In DNA form, the CDR3 reads TGTGCCAGCAGCCCTCACTTCGGGACTGAAGCTTTCTTT. It codes for CASSPHFGTEAFF.

In this sample, this clonotype turned up many times. The chain couples TRBV12-3 or TRBV12-4 to TRBJ2-7; 7 bases fit TRBD1. The CDR3 extends over 13 amino acids. Trimming cost V 6 bases and J 2 bases; bases outside gene matches: 4. CDR3: CASSAGTAYEQYF. The DNA of the CDR3 is TGTGCCAGCAGCGCAGGGACAGCCTACGAGCAGTACTTC.

There are a few counts of this clonotype. The chain employs TRBV4-1 and TRBJ2-7; no definite D call. This CDR3 is 16 amino acids long. The germline V gene has CDR1 MGHRA and CDR2 YSYEKL. Trimming shortened V by 1 base and J by 0 bases, and 13 bases separated the two germline ends. The CDR3 DNA reads as TGCGCCAGCAGCCAAGGAGACCTACCCGGCTCCTACGAGCAGTACTTC. Protein product: CASSQGDLPGSYEQYF.

The V call is TRBV5-5, the J call TRBJ1-1; tentative D call: TRBD1 (6 bases). Per germline, CDR1 SGHKS and CDR2 YYEKEE (reference sequence). CDR3 length: 13 residues. The V gene lost 6 bases and the J gene lost 5 bases, with 14 bases spanning the gap. This chain's CDR3 is CASIRGASTEAFF. CDR3 bases: TGTGCCAGCATCCGGGGGGCTAGTACTGAAGCTTTCTTT. The whole variable domain, filled in from reference TRBV5-5 and TRBJ1-1, reads DAGVTQSPTHLIKTRGQQVTLRCSPISGHKSVSWYQQVLGQGPQFIFQYYEKEERGRGNFPDRFSARQFPNYSSELNVNALLLGDSALYLCASIRGASTEAFFGQGTRLTVV.

In this sample, this clonotype turned up many times. The genes are TRBV9 and TRBJ2-7; D might be TRBD1 (6 bases). CDR3 length: 12 amino acids. Trimming pared 4 bases from V and 6 bases from J, leaving 11 bases between. Germline V gene data show CDR1 as SGDLS and CDR2 as YYNGEE. Here the CDR3 reads CASSMTGPEQYF. CDR3 DNA sequence: TGTGCCAGCAGCATGACAGGTCCCGAGCAGTACTTC.

This clonotype came up many times. The chain couples TRBV5-4 to TRBJ2-7; possible D gene TRBD2, 5 bases. Germline assignment: CDR1 SGHNT and CDR2 YYREEE (reference sequence). The ends were cut back, 0 bases at V and 4 bases at J, with 11 bases in the middle. The CDR3 is 14 residues long. The DNA of the CDR3 is TGTGCCAGCAGCTTGGACCCGGGATTGTACGAGCAGTACTTC. This codes for CASSLDPGLYEQYF.

The chain joins TRBV7-2 to TRBJ2-3; maybe TRBD2 (6 bases). From germline, CDR1 is SGHTA and CDR2 FQGNSA. V lost 1 base to trimming and J lost 2 bases, with 10 bases between them. The CDR3 consists of 15 residues. CDR3 sequence (DNA): TGTGCCAGCAGCTTAGTCGCGGGAAACACAGATACGCAGTATTTT. Protein sequence: CASSLVAGNTDTQYF.

The V gene is TRBV11-2, the J gene TRBJ2-7; the match to TRBD2 covers 7 bases. The junction had 2 bases not matched to a gene; V was cut back by 0 bases and J by 0 bases. Looked up from germline, CDR1 is SGHAT and CDR2 is FQNNGV. This CDR3 is built from 15 residues. In nucleotides, the CDR3 is TGTGCCAGCAGCTTAGAGTGGACTAGCTCCTACGAGCAGTACTTC. Its translation: CASSLEWTSSYEQYF.

The chain employs TRBV28 and TRBJ2-5, with 10 nucleotides matching TRBD2. The V segment lost 6 bases and the J segment 4 bases; nucleotides outside the gene matches: 11. From germline, CDR1 is MDHEN and CDR2 SYDVKM. CDR3 length: 16 amino acids. DNA of the CDR3: TGTGCCAGCAGCATACCTCTAGCGGGAGAAGGAGAGACCCAGTACTTC. The encoded protein is CASSIPLAGEGETQYF.

This clonotype was observed a few times. A much larger clone differs from this one at a single base, so this may be a read error. J is TRBJ1-1 and V is TRBV7-9, with 7 bases aligning to TRBD1. The CDR3 is 14 residues long. Germline V gene data show CDR1 as SEHNR and CDR2 as FQNEAQ (reference sequence). V gave up 3 bases and J gave up 4 bases; unmatched junction bases: 5. CDR3 DNA sequence: TGTGCCAGCAGCTTGGGACAGCTGATCACTGAAGCTTTCTTT. Translated: CASSLGQLITEAFF.

On this clonotype: It may be a read error: a sequence one base away is much more abundant. This chain joins TRBV20-1 and TRBJ2-5, with no clear D. This CDR3 contains 12 residues. CDR1 DFQATT and CDR2 SNEGSKA come from the germline V gene (reference sequence). The DNA of the CDR3 is TGCAGTGCTAGTCAGGACCAAGAGACCCAGCACTTC. Its protein product is CSASQDQETQHF.

This clonotype showed up just a few times. This chain uses TRBV28 with TRBJ1-6; D remains unclear. Germline-derived CDR1 and CDR2 are MDHEN and SYDVKM. V was shortened by 2 bases and J by 14 bases, with 16 bases between the two germline ends. The length of the CDR3 is 14 residues. CDR3 DNA sequence: TGTGCCAGCAGTTTAAAAACTCTTGCAGTGGCCCTCCACTTT. It specifies CASSLKTLAVALHF. Full variable domain (rest looked up from reference TRBV28 and TRBJ1-6): DVKVTQSSRYLVKRTGEKVFLECVQDMDHENMFWYRQDPGLGLRLIYFSYDVKMKEKGDIPEGYSVSREKKERFSLILESASTNQTSMYLCASSLKTLAVALHFGNGTRLTVT.

This clonotype was counted at least ten times. V and J are TRBV9 and TRBJ2-7; tentatively, D is TRBD1 or TRBD2 (5 bases each). The CDR3 totals 14 residues. Trimming left V 4 bases short and J 1 base short, with 12 bases between. Germline CDR1 is SGDLS and CDR2 is YYNGEE. The CDR3: CASSPGTVSYEQYF. As DNA, the CDR3 is TGTGCCAGCAGCCCCGGGACGGTTTCCTACGAGCAGTACTTC.